This T cell receptor beta chain was retrieved from a study of long-term antiretroviral therapy in people with HIV (dated by TCRdb to 2022 to 2024). Study-level background: Collection of the earliest samples took place about a decade ahead of the 2015 WHO recommendation for immediate ART, at a time when ART was typically delayed until CD4 counts fell. Of the 30 participants with HIV, about twelve were female. No cross-contamination during QIAcube processing was seen in test extractions of a monoclonal T-cell line run alongside around 34 polyclonal samples. This retrospective serial study examined whether starting ART and sustained HIV suppression were associated with changes in the composition and diversity of the TRB repertoire in peripheral blood. A total of around 200 cryopreserved PBMC samples were contributed to the cohort by 30 adults with confirmed HIV infection, with samples collected serially over a mean of around 6 years (range 1-12).

Participants were included only if at least one PBMC sample before ART initiation and at least two post-ART samples were available. All participants with HIV were treated in the United States of America. Before DNA extraction, cryopreserved samples containing about 0.9-10 million PBMC were thawed and washed. At the time of the earliest PBMC sample, participants with HIV were aged between roughly 23 and 60 years. Each participant contributed PBMC samples from 1-4 timepoints before ART initiation and 2-8 timepoints after ART initiation, with a median of 7 samples. Serial HIV viral load, CD4+ T-cell count, ART history and demographic data were obtained for every participant. Using a Qiagen kit on a QIAcube, genomic DNA was extracted from unsorted PBMC, with samples processed in batches of 12. General conclusions and limits of the study: Expanded TRB clones identified before ART initiation dominated the repertoire at all time points, although this dominance fluctuated and declined in many PLHIV after ART. The samples span the years 2004 to 2017, and the ART regimens used at that time may not be as effective as current regimens. No data were available on ART adherence, viral resistance or therapy changes, limiting inferences about post-ART repertoire changes. ART initiation was associated with a significant increase in TRB diversity, but diversity stayed significantly below transplant donor controls even after long-term ART. Compared with controls, HIV repertoires had narrower CDR3 length ranges, and the network structure pointed to an antigen-experienced repertoire that shifted only slightly toward naive after ART. Unsorted PBMC were profiled instead of sorted CD4+ and CD8+ T cells because pre-ART samples had limited cell numbers. Limited PBMC availability meant only the TCR beta chain was sequenced, without alpha chain pairing.

Concerning this clone: Its antigen remains undetermined. There are no base qualities to consult, and no much larger clone falls within one base.

The immunoSEQ hsTCRB v3.0 assay was used at survey level resolution to sequence the TRB variable region. A depth of roughly 35,000-50,000 T-cell genomes per sample was targeted for TRB sequencing. TRB libraries were pooled and sequenced on an Illumina MiSeq using a v3 150-cycle kit. The authors processed their data as follows. Analysis of repertoires was carried out in R inside a reproducible Nextflow workflow spanning QC, data transformation and analysis. LymphoSeq2, an R package for exploring AIRR-Seq data, was used to implement the custom analyses. A handful of samples that yielded fewer than 5000 total TRB sequences were excluded, so that 150 to 200 HIV repertoires were analyzed. Of the roughly 180 retained HIV repertoires, 55 to 60 were collected before and approximately 130 after ART initiation. Repertoires were downsampled to 5000 TRB nucleotide sequences, and summary statistics were averaged over 100 downsampling iterations. TRB sequences were retained for analysis only if CDR3 regions of at least seven amino acids were present. Diversity was assessed using a clonality score derived from Shannon entropy and using the Gini coefficient. In the repertoire networks, any two of the top 5000 CDR3 amino acid sequences were connected whenever the two sequences differed by an edit distance of one. For TRB CDR3 amino acid sequences, GLIPH2 was used to predict antigen specificity groups and MHC restriction. Known CMV, EBV, HIV or tissue antigen associations were flagged by matching CDR3 amino acid sequences against VDJdb and McPAS-TCR. Pre-ART, post-ART and control groups were compared with Wilcoxon signed-rank tests and Holm-Bonferroni correction. The table was pulled from immuneACCESS by TCRdb, which kept in-frame rearrangements only. Such tables lose some clones; where checked, under half of the loss comes from unresolved V genes, and the rest has no known cause. V, J and clone size were drawn from that table, and D and trimming were deduced from the DNA. Across this sample there are under 45,000 clones, with 86% seen only once. The ten most abundant clones make up about 4% of the sample.

The origin of this receptor is a woman aged 45 to 65 with HIV. Sequencing used unsorted PBMCs, obtained 1.2 years after starting antiretroviral therapy.

The CDR3 sequence is CASSNLMGEVGELFF. Read as DNA, the sequence is TGTGCCAGCAGTAACCTGATGGGGGAGGTCGGGGAGCTGTTTTTT. The chain was built from TRBV5-4 and TRBJ2-2; possibly the D gene is TRBD2, per 6 matching bases. Measured from the cysteine to the phenylalanine, the CDR3 is 15 residues long. Only the CDR3 DNA is retained, 45 bases long and in frame from the first base. Relative to germline, V is 5 bases shorter and J is 7 bases shorter, with 18 bases between their ends. CDR1 and CDR2, per the germline V gene (reference sequence), are SGHNT and YYREEE. The entire variable domain, with the stretches around the CDR3 drawn from the reference TRBV5-4 and TRBJ2-2 proteins, is ETGVTQSPTHLIKTRGQQVTLRCSSQSGHNTVSWYQQALGQGPQFIFQYYREEENGRGNFPPRFSGLQFPNYSSELNVNALELDDSALYLCASSNLMGEVGELFFGEGSRLTVL.